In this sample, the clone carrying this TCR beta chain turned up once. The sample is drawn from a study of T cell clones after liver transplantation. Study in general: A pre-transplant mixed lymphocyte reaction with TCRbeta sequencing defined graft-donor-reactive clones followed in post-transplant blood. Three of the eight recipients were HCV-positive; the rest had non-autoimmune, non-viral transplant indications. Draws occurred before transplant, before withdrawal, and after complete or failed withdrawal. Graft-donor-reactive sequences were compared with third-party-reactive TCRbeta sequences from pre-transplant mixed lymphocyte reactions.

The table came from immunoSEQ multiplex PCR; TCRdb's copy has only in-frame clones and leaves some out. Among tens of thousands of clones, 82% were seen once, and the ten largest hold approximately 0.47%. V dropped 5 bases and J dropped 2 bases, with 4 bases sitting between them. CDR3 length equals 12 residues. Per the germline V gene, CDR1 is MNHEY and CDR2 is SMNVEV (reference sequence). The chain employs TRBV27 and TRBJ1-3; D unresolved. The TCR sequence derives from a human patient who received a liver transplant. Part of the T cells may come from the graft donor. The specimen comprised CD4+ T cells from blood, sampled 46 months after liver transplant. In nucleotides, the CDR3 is TGTGCCAGCAGTCGTCCTGGAAACACCATATATTTT. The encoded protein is CASSRPGNTIYF.